Below, one T cell receptor (beta chain) is given with its context. Its antigen is unknown. This sample is part of a study of shared clonotypes between healthy human individuals. Genomic DNA of every subset was divided equally among multiple immunoSEQ plates. Per the authors' pipeline: Filtering of immunoSEQ junctional sequences could not match full-length read filtering. Profiling relied on immunoSEQ multiplex PCR, and the TCRdb table lists in-frame clones only, not all of them. That table is the source of V, J and clone size, and D and trimming were worked out from the DNA. The profile shows some 1,600,000 clones, 98% of them singletons. Study-wide results and caveats: As a rule, naive subsets had a larger estimated richness than memory subsets. The represented genetic and exposure-history diversity was limited by the small number of donors.

Germline V CDR1 and CDR2: SEHNR, FQNEAQ (reference sequence). With 1 base clipped from V and 6 bases from J, the junction kept 9 bases outside the gene matches. The CDR3 extends over 17 amino acids. Sequenced: naive CD4+ T cells sorted from blood. Regarding subset: CD45RA+ positively selected. The chain links TRBV7-9 to TRBJ1-5, with 10 bases that match TRBD1. The TCR comes from a man in his thirties or forties in good health. CDR3 sequence: CASSLGEVRDRGQPQHF. The DNA for the CDR3 is TGTGCCAGCAGCTTAGGTGAGGTCCGGGACAGGGGTCAGCCCCAGCATTTT.